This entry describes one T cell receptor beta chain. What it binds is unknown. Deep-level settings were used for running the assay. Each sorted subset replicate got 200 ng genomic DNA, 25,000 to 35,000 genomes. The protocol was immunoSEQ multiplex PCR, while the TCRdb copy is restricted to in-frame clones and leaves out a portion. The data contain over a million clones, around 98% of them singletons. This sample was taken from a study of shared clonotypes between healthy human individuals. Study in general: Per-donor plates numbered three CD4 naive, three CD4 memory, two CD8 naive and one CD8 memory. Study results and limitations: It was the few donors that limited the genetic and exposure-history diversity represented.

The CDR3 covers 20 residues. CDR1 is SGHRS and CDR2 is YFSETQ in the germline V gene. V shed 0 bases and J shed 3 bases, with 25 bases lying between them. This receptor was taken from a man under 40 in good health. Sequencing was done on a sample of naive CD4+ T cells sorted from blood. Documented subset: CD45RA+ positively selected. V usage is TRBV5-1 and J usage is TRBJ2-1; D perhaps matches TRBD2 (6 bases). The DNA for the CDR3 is TGCGCCAGCAGCTTGGGGTGGGAAGTGGGAGGATTGTTGGTCTACAATGAGCAGTTCTTC. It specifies CASSLGWEVGGLLVYNEQFF.